This T cell receptor (beta chain) derives from a study of post-analysis software for immune sequencing data. Study background: Courses of disease covered relapsing-remitting, secondary progressive and progressive-relapsing multiple sclerosis.

Germline CDR1 and CDR2: SNHLY and FYNNEI. The CDR3 runs to 11 residues. Trimming took off 5 bases at V and 7 bases at J, with 8 bases between the two ends. Note on this clonotype: No antigen is known for it.

Findings and limits, study-wide: Normalized Chao1 diversity in multiple sclerosis patients fell significantly below that of controls. With TRBV5-6, TRBV5-1 and TRBV20-1 included, about five TRBV segments were more frequent in patients than in controls.

Unique-molecular-identifier-tagged TCR beta cDNA libraries were used. Input populations of about 0.95 to 10 million T cells gave rise to hundreds of thousands of cDNA molecules. TCRdb re-analysed the PCR reads in MiXCR, keeping a single row per CDR3 protein. Here the sample spans hundreds of thousands of distinct CDR3 sequences, around 40% being singletons. The source of this sequence is a girl aged 5 to 17 with multiple sclerosis. The sequenced material came from blood. The chain recombines TRBV2 with TRBJ1-1, with D possibly TRBD1 on 6 matching bases. The CDR3 sequence: CASSQQGEAFF. The CDR3 DNA reads TGTGCCAGCAGTCAACAGGGTGAAGCTTTCTTT. Drawing the rest from reference TRBV2 and TRBJ1-1, the complete variable domain is EPEVTQTPSHQVTQMGQEVILRCVPISNHLYFYWYRQILGQKVEFLVSFYNNEISEKSEIFDDQFSVERPDGSNFTLKIRSTKLEDSAMYFCASSQQGEAFFGQGTRLTVV.